Described below is a single T cell receptor beta chain sequence and its context. What it binds is unknown. Germline lookup yields CDR1 SGHAT and CDR2 FQNNGV. This CDR3 comprises 16 residues. This record comes from a study of CXCR3-negative and CXCR3-positive naive CD8 T cells. It was by 5' RACE with UMI labels that the TRB cDNA libraries were prepared. TCRdb re-called the 5' RACE reads, yielding one record per CDR3 amino acid sequence without DNA. The sample totals roughly 110,000 distinct CDR3 sequences; its top ten clones hold 0.35% to 0.4%. Notes on the study in general: TRB CDR3 hydrophobicity was greater in CXCR3-positive naive cells than in CXCR3-negative naive cells. The study found CXCR3 expression partially decreased after cryopreservation and ran most assays on fresh PBMCs.

Naive CD8+ T cells had a CD45RO-CCR7+CD27+CD95- phenotype. The sequencing input was naive CXCR3+ CD8+ T cells from blood. Subset reported: CD45RO-CCR7+CD27+CD95- naive CD8+ T cells expressing CXCR3 (TNR3+). The sequence came from a human donor in good health. Some clones in this sample may be carry-over from other donors' samples. This chain joins TRBV11-2 and TRBJ2-2; checking the TCRdb D call of TRBD1 is not possible without DNA. The chain's CDR3 is CASSALEGENTGELFF. The full variable domain, in which reference TRBV11-2 and TRBJ2-2 provide the parts outside the CDR3, is EAGVAQSPRYKIIEKRQSVAFWCNPISGHATLYWYQQILGQGPKLLIQFQNNGVVDDSQLPKDRFSAERLKGVDSTLKIQPAKLEDSAVYLCASSALEGENTGELFFGEGSRLTVL.